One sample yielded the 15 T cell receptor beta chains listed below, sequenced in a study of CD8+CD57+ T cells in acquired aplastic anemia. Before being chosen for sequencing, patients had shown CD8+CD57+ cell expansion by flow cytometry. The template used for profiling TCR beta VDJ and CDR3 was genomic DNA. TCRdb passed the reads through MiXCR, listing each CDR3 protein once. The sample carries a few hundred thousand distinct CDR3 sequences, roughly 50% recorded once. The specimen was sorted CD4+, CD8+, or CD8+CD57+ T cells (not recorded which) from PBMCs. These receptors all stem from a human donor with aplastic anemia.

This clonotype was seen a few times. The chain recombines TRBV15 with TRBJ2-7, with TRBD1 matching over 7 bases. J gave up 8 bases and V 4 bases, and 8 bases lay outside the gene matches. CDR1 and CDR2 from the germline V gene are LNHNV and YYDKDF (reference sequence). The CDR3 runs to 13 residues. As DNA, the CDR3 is TGTGCCACCAGCATAGGGACAGACATAAAGCAGTACTTC. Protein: CATSIGTDIKQYF.

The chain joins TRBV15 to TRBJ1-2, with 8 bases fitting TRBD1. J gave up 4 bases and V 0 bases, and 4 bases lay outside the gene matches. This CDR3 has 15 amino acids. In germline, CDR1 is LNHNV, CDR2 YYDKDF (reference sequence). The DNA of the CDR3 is TGTGCCACCAGCAGAGAGGCAGGGGGCGGCTATGGCTACACCTTC. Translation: CATSREAGGGYGYTF. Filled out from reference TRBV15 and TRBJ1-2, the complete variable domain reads DAMVIQNPRYQVTQFGKPVTLSCSQTLNHNVMYWYQQKSSQAPKLLFHYYDKDFNNEADTPDNFQSRRPNTSFCFLDIRSPGLGDTAMYLCATSREAGGGYGYTFGSGTRLTVV.

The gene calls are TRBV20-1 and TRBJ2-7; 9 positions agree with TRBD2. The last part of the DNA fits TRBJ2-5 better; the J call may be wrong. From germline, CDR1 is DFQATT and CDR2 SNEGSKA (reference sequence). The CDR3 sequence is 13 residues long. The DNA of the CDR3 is TGCAGTGCTACCGGGACTAGCCGGGAGACCCAGTACTTC. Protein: CSATGTSRETQYF.

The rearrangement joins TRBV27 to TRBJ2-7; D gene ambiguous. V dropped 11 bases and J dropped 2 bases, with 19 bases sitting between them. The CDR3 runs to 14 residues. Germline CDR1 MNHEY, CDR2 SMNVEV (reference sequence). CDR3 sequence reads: CASHAPRAPYEQYF. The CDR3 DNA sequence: TGTGCCTCCCACGCCCCAAGGGCTCCCTACGAGCAGTACTTC.

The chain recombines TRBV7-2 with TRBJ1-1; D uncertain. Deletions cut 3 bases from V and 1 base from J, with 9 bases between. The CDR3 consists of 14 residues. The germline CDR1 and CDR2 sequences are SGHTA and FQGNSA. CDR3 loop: CASSLAGENTEAFF. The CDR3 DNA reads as TGTGCCAGCAGCTTGGCAGGAGAGAACACTGAAGCTTTCTTT. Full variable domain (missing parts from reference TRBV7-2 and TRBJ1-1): GAGVSQSPSNKVTEKGKDVELRCDPISGHTALYWYRQSLGQGLEFLIYFQGNSAPDKSGLPSDRFSAERTGGSVSTLTIQRTQQEDSAVYLCASSLAGENTEAFFGQGTRLTVV.

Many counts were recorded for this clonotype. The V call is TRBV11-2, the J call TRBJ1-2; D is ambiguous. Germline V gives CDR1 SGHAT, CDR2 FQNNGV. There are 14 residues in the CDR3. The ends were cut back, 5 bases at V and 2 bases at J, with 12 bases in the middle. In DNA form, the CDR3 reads TGTGCCAGCAGCCTCGAGGCGGTAAACTATGGCTACACCTTC. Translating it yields CASSLEAVNYGYTF.

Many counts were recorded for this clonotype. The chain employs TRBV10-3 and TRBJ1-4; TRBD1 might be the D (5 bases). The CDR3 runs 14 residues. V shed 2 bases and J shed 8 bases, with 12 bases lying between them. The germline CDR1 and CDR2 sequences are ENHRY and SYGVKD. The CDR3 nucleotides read TGTGCCATCAGTGAGGGGGCCGAGAGGGAAAAACTGTTTTTT. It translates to CAISEGAEREKLFF.

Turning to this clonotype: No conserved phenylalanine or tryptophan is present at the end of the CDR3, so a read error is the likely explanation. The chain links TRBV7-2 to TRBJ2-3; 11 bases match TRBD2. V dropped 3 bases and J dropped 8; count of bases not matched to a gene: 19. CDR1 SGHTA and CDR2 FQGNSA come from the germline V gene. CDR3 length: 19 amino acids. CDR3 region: CASSFAASGGRRGGGTQYL. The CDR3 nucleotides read TGTGCCAGCAGCTTTGCGGCTAGCGGGGGGAGACGGGGAGGCGGTACGCAGTATCTT.

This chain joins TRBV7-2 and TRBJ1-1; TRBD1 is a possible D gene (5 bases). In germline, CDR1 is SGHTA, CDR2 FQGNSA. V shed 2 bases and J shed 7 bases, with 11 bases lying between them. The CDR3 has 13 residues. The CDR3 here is CASSLQGVDEAFF. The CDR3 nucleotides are TGTGCCAGCAGCTTACAGGGAGTTGATGAAGCTTTCTTT.

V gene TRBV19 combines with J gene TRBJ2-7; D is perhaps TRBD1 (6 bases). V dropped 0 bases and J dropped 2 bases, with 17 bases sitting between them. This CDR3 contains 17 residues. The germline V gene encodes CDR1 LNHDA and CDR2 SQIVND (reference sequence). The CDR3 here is CASSIDQPGTFAYEQYV. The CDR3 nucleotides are TGTGCCAGTAGTATAGATCAACCCGGGACATTCGCCTACGAGCAGTACGTC.

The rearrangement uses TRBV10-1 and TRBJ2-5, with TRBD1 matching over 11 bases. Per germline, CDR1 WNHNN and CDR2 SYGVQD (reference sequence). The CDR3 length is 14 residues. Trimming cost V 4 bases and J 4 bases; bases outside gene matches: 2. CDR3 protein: CASSVGTGGETQYF. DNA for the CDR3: TGCGCCAGCAGTGTTGGGACAGGGGGAGAGACCCAGTACTTC.

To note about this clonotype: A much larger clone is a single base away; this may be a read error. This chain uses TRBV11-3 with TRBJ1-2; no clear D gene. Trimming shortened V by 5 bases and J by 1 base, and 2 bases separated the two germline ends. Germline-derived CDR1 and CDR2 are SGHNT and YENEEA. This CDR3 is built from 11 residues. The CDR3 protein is CASSHNYGYTF. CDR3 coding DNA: TGTGCCAGCAGCCATAACTATGGCTACACCTTC.

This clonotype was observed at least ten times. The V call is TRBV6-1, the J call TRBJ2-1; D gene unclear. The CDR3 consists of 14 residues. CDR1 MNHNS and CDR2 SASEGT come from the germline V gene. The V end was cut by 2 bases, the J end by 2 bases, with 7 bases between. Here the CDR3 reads CASSESGAYNEQFF. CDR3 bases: TGTGCCAGCAGTGAATCGGGCGCCTACAATGAGCAGTTCTTC.

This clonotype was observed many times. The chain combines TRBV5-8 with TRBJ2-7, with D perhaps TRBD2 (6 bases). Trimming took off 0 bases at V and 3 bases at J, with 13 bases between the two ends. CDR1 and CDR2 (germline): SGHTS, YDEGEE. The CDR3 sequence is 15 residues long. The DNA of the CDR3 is TGTGCCAGCAGCTTGGCCGGTGGAGGGGTCTACGAGCAGTACTTC. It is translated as CASSLAGGGVYEQYF.

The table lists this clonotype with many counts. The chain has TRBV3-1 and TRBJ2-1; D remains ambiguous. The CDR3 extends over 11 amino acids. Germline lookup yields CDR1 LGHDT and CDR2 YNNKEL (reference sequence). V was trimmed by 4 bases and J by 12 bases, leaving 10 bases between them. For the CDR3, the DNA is TGTGCCAGCAGCCTCGGTTGGGGGCAGTTCTTC. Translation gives CASSLGWGQFF.